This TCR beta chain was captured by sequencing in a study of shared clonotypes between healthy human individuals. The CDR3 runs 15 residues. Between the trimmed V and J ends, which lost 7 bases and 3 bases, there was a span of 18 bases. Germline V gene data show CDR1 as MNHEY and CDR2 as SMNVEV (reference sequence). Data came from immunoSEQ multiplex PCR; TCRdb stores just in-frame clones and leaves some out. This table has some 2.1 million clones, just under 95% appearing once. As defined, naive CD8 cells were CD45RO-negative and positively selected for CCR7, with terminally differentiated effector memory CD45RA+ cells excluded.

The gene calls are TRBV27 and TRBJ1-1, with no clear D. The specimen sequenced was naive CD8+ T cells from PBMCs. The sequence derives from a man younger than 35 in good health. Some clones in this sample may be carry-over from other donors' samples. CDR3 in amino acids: CASKPLLGRDTEAFF. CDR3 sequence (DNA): TGTGCCAGCAAGCCCCTTCTCGGACGGGACACTGAAGCTTTCTTT.